This paragraph covers one TCR beta chain sequence. The V gene end was trimmed by 2 bases and the J gene end by 5 bases; junction bases not matched to a gene: 20. CDR1 is SQVTM, CDR2 ANQGSEA, per germline. The CDR3 is 19 amino acids. This record belongs to a study of blood T cell repertoires in COVID-19. The wider study: Samples taken during acute and convalescent COVID-19 were collected in the United States, Italy and Spain. Nucleic acid was either cDNA or gDNA, and it came from T cells, B-cell-depleted T cells, or PBMCs.

Original processing methods: The assay estimated nucleated cells by amplifying reference gene primers. Produced via immunoSEQ multiplex PCR; TCRdb's table is partial and in-frame only. V, J and clone size are those of that table, while D and trimming were read from the DNA. Of 250,000 to 300,000 clones listed, roughly 85% are singletons. The clonotype originates from a man aged 45-65 years with active or convalescent COVID-19. This rearrangement joins TRBV29-1 to TRBJ2-5, with 10 bases fitting TRBD2. The sequenced material came from peripheral blood. The DNA of the CDR3 is TGCAGCGTTGAATGGGCGTGGGGGCTACCCTTAGCGGGGGGCGAGACCCAGTACTTC. This encodes CSVEWAWGLPLAGGETQYF.